This T cell receptor (beta chain) derives from a study of cytomegalovirus exposure and HLA in healthy donors. Researchers ran the PCR with 60 Vbeta and 13 Jbeta primers. Profiling relied on immunoSEQ multiplex PCR, and the TCRdb table lists in-frame clones only, not all of them. The sample shows around 150,000 clones, about 75% of them seen only once. CDR1 is SGHTA, CDR2 FQGTGA, per germline. The CDR3 runs 12 residues. The germline V and J ends were trimmed by 3 bases and 7 bases, with 7 bases remaining between them. Source material: PBMCs. This chain links TRBV7-3 with TRBJ2-1; D is perhaps TRBD1 (6 bases). This clonotype was obtained from a female donor in good health and CMV-seronegative. CDR3 nucleotides: TGTGCCAGCAGCTTTAGGGGGAATGAGCAGTTCTTC. Its protein is CASSFRGNEQFF. The full variable domain, completed using reference TRBV7-3 and TRBJ2-1, is GAGVSQTPSNKVTEKGKYVELRCDPISGHTALYWYRQSLGQGPEFLIYFQGTGAADDSGLPNDRFFAVRPEGSVSTLKIQRTERGDSAVYLCASSFRGNEQFFGPGTRLTVL.